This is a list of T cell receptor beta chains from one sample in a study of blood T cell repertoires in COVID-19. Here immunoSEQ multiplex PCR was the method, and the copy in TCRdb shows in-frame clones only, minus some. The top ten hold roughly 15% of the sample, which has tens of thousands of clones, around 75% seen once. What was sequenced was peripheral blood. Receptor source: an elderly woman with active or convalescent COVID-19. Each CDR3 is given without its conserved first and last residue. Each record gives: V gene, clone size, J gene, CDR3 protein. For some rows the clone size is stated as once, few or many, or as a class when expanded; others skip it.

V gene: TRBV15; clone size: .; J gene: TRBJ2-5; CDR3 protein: ATSSNLAGGQETQY
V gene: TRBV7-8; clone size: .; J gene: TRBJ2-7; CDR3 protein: ASSNRGGSEQY
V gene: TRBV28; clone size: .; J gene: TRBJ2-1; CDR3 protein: ASSLVAGGRNEQF
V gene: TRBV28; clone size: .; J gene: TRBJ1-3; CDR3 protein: ASSSPGGSTVGNTIY
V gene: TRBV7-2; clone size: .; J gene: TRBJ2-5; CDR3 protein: ASSPKGGVETQY
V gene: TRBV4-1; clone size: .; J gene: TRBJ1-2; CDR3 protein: ASSQGAIYGYT
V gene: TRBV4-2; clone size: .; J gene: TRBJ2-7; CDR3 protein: ASSPALAGTYEQY
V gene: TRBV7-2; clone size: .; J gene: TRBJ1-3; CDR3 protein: ASSPAPGLISGNTIY
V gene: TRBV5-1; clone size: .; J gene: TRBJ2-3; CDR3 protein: ASSSPSTGSDTQY
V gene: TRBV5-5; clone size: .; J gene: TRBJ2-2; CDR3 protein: ASSQTSEGTGELF
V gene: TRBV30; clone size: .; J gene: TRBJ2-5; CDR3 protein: AWSVSGGTQY
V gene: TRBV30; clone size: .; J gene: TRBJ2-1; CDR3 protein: AWSGQGESEQF
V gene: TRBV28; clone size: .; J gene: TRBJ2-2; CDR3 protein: ASSLSGGSTGELF
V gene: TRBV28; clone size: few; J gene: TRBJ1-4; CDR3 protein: ASSFPTGREWVGEKLF
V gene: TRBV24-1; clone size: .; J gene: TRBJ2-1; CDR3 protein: ATSDDGQGPRGYNEQF
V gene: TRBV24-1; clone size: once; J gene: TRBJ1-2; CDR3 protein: ATSDRDHGSGNYGYT
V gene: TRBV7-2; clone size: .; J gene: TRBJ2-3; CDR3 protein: ASSLGLAGFTDTQY
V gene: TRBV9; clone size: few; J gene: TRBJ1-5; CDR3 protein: ASSTLGASNQPQH
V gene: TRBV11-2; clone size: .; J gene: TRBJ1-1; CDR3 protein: ASSLRTGDTEAF
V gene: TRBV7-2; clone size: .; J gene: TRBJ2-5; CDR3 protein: ASSLKWTTAGETQY
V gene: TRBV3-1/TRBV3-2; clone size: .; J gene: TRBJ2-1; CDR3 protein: ASSRVGSGGAVNEQF
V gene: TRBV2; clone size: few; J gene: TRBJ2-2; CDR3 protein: ASSPGQHTGELF
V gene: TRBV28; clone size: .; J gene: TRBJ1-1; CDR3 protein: ASSSTGGVIEAF
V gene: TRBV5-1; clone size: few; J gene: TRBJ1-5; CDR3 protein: ASSSGTGGDQPQH
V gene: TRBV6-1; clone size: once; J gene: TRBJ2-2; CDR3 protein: ASSEGLAGPSFTGELF
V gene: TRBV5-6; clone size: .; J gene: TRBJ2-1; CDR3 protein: ASSLAGDSGSSYNEQF
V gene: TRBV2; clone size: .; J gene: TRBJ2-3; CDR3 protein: ASSQILAGGSTDTQY
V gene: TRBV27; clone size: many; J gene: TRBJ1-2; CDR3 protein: ASSSGTGGYYGYT
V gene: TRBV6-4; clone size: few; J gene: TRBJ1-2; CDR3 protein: ASSAGTGGKYGYT
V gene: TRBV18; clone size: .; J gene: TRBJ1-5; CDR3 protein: ASSPGQGGQPQH
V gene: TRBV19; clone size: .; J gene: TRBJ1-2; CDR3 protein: ASTLGTGTYGYT
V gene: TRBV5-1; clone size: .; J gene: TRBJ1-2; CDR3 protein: ASSRQGDNYGYT
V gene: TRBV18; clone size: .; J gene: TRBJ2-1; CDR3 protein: ASSSGADNEQF
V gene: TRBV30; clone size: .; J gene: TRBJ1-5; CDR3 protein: AWSVQGAQPQH
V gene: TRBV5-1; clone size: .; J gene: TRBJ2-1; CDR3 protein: ASSSGLDNEQF
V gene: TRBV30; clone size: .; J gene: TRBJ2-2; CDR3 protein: AWSAPKKTGSGELF
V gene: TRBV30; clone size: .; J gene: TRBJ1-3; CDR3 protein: AWTTTGEHSGNTIY
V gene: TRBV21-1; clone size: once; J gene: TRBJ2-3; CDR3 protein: SPKNLPPQEITDTQY
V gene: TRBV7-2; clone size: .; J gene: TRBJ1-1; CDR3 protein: ASSFTTDTEAF
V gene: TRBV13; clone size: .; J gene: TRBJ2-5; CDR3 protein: ASSWGLKETQY
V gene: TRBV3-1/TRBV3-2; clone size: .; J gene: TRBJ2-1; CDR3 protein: ASSQRGGGHDEQF
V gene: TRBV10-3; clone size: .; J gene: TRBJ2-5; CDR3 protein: AISGGSVGQETQY
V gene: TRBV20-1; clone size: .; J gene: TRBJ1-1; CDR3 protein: SARGGFEAF
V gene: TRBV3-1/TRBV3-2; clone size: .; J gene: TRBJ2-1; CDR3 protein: ASSRGAEPSYNEQF
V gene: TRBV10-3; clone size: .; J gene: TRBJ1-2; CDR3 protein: AIGEDISGGYT
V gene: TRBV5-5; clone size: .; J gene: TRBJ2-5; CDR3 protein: ASSTRAETQY
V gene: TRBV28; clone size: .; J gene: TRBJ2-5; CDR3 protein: ASSLGQFRTQY
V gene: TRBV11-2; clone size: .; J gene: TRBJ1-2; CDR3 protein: ASSSQGDYGYT
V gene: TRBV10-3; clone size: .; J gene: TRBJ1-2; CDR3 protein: AIKMGGTDYGYT
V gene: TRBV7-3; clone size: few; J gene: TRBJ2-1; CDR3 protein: ASSLRPLTSGRSNEQF